The 27 T cell receptor beta chains below come from one sample, sequenced in a study of shared clonotypes between healthy human individuals. Repertoires were generated with immunoSEQ multiplex PCR, while TCRdb's copy carries only in-frame clones and drops some. There are about half a million clones in the sample; 81% occur only once, and roughly 13% lies in the top ten. Sequencing input: PBMCs. The receptors derive from a woman aged 35 to 49 in good health. Some clones in this sample may be carry-over from other donors' samples.

The J gene is TRBJ1-2, the V gene TRBV4-1, with D possibly TRBD1 on 6 matching bases. The CDR3 has 13 amino acids. V gave up 6 bases and J gave up 2 bases, with 10 bases separating them. CDR1 is MGHRA, CDR2 YSYEKL, per germline. The CDR3 DNA follows: TGCGCCAGCAGTCCTGACAGGAACTATGGCTACACCTTC. Its protein product is CASSPDRNYGYTF.

The genes are TRBV7-8 and TRBJ1-2; D gene uncertain. Germline-derived CDR1 and CDR2 are SGHVS and FQNEAQ. The V end lost 3 bases, the J end lost 5 bases, and 7 bases lay between the germline ends. The CDR3 runs to 12 residues. The CDR3 DNA reads as TGTGCCAGCAGCTTGGCAGATTATGGCTACACCTTC. As protein: CASSLADYGYTF.

V gene TRBV2 combines with J gene TRBJ2-2, with 7 nucleotides matching TRBD2. The CDR3 is 15 amino acids. The germline V gene has CDR1 SNHLY and CDR2 FYNNEI. V shed 5 bases and J 6 bases; nucleotides not matched to a gene: 9. In DNA, the CDR3 is TGTGCCAGCAGTAGCCCGGGACTACGGGCCGGGGAGCTGTTTTTT. This encodes CASSSPGLRAGELFF.

The chain recombines TRBV5-8 with TRBJ1-5, with a weak D call TRBD1 (5 bases). The CDR3 spans 17 residues. The germline gives CDR1 SGHTS, CDR2 YDEGEE. V dropped 2 bases and J dropped 2 bases, with 17 bases sitting between them. The CDR3 DNA follows: TGTGCCAGCAGCTTAGTTCAGGGAGTGGGGCGCAATCAGCCCCAGCATTTT. Protein: CASSLVQGVGRNQPQHF.

The gene calls are TRBV5-1 and TRBJ2-5; possible D gene TRBD1, 6 bases. In germline, CDR1 is SGHRS, CDR2 YFSETQ. The length of the CDR3 is 14 residues. Trimming took 1 base from V and 5 from J, leaving 12 bases between them. As DNA, the CDR3 is TGCGCCAGCAGCTTGACAGGGTCAGGGGAGACCCAGTACTTC. This codes for CASSLTGSGETQYF.

As regards this clone: A far larger clone differs by one base, so this is likely a read error. The chain employs TRBV2 and TRBJ2-4; TRBD1 matches at 8 bases. The V gene's germline CDR1 is SNHLY and CDR2 FYNNEI. V gave up 0 bases and J gave up 8 bases; unmatched junction bases: 3. The CDR3 is 14 residues long. The CDR3 reads CASSEARGPYIQYF. DNA of the CDR3: TGTGCCAGCAGTGAAGCCAGGGGGCCGTACATTCAGTACTTC.

The CDR3 sequence is CASSLAEALGWKQYF. The CDR3 nucleotides are TGTGCCAGCAGCTTAGCGGAGGCATTAGGCTGGAAGCAGTACTTC. The chain combines TRBV7-9 with TRBJ2-7; possibly TRBD2 for D (5 bases). Germline lookup yields CDR1 SEHNR and CDR2 FQNEAQ (reference sequence). This CDR3 region has 15 residues. Trimming left V 0 bases short and J 8 bases short, with 17 bases between. The whole variable domain, filled in from reference TRBV7-9 and TRBJ2-7, reads DTGVSQNPRHKITKRGQNVTFRCDPISEHNRLYWYRQTLGQGPEFLTYFQNEAQLEKSRLLSDRFSAERPKGSFSTLEIQRTEQGDSAMYLCASSLAEALGWKQYFGPGTRLTVT.

The chain employs TRBV6-1 and TRBJ2-1; weak D call: TRBD2 (5 bases). CDR1 and CDR2 (germline): MNHNS, SASEGT. The V end was cut by 2 bases, the J end by 0 bases, with 11 bases between. This CDR3 region has 16 residues. DNA of the CDR3: TGTGCCAGCAGTGAATTTAGCGATAGCTCCTACAATGAGCAGTTCTTC. It translates to CASSEFSDSSYNEQFF.

This sequence joins TRBV5-1 and TRBJ2-1, with 8 positions matching TRBD2. V lost 4 bases, J lost 4 bases, and 7 bases stayed unmatched. CDR3 length equals 15 residues. Germline V lookup: CDR1 SGHRS, CDR2 YFSETQ. The CDR3 DNA is TGCGCCAGCAGCCTTAGCGGGAACCCATACAATGAGCAGTTCTTC. Its protein product is CASSLSGNPYNEQFF.

This clone was observed once. The V gene is TRBV27, the J gene TRBJ2-7; maybe TRBD2 (5 bases). Trimming removed 4 bases from V and 2 bases from J, with 18 bases in between. Germline CDR1 is MNHEY and CDR2 is SMNVEV (reference sequence). The CDR3 contains 16 residues. The CDR3 protein is CASSSEVPKAAYEQYF. The CDR3, as DNA: TGTGCCAGCAGTTCCGAAGTCCCAAAAGCGGCCTACGAGCAGTACTTC.

The rearrangement joins TRBV7-3 to TRBJ1-5; D call uncertain. This CDR3 contains 14 residues. Germline V gives CDR1 SGHTA, CDR2 FQGTGA. Trimming left V 5 bases short and J 7 bases short, with 15 bases between. Here the CDR3 reads CASSPLGQRQPQHF. DNA of the CDR3: TGTGCCAGCAGCCCCCTAGGGCAACGGCAGCCCCAGCATTTT. The whole variable domain, filled in from reference TRBV7-3 and TRBJ1-5, reads GAGVSQTPSNKVTEKGKYVELRCDPISGHTALYWYRQSLGQGPEFLIYFQGTGAADDSGLPNDRFFAVRPEGSVSTLKIQRTERGDSAVYLCASSPLGQRQPQHFGDGTRLSIL.

V gene TRBV10-3 combines with J gene TRBJ2-2; D not certain. V lost 8 bases to trimming and J lost 1 base, with 11 bases between them. The CDR3 consists of 14 residues. Germline V gene sequence: CDR1 ENHRY, CDR2 SYGVKD. CDR3 DNA: TGTGCCATCCGCCACCCGGGGAACACCGGGGAGCTGTTTTTT. Translation gives CAIRHPGNTGELFF.

The chain combines TRBV27 with TRBJ2-5; D not resolved. The J call may be mistaken, given a closer DNA end match to TRBJ2-7. Germline CDR1 and CDR2: MNHEY and SMNVEV (reference sequence). CDR3 length equals 17 residues. CDR3 in amino acids: CASRGSGSWFLGYEQYF. The CDR3 nucleotides are TGTGCCAGCAGAGGATCAGGCTCTTGGTTTTTAGGCTACGAGCAGTACTTC.

A word on this clone: With only one base between it and a far larger clone, this is likely a read error. V is TRBV7-2 and J is TRBJ1-1, with a weak D call TRBD1 (5 bases). Germline CDR1 is SGHTA and CDR2 is FQGNSA. V was cut by 2 bases and J by 3 bases, with 10 bases left in between. The CDR3 runs 14 residues. The CDR3 coding sequence is TGTGCCAGCAGCTTACAAGTGGGGGACACTGAAGCTTTCTTT. As protein: CASSLQVGDTEAFF.

This clone was picked up one time. Since the CDR3 does not end with the conserved phenylalanine or tryptophan, this likely comes from a read error. No DNA is shown, since the ends of the CDR3 on it are uncertain; the CDR3 is the one TCRdb lists. The gene calls are TRBV28 and TRBJ1-2; the DNA was not used to check the table's D call, TRBD1. From its first to its last residue, the CDR3 has 12 amino acids. The germline V gene encodes CDR1 MDHEN and CDR2 SYDVKM. The CDR3 here is CASSPGQGAWDS.

The chain couples TRBV19 to TRBJ2-2; 7 positions agree with TRBD2. CDR3 length equals 13 residues. V lost 3 bases, J lost 7 bases, and 2 bases stayed unmatched. Germline CDR1 reads LNHDA; CDR2 reads SQIVND (reference sequence). CDR3 nucleotide sequence: TGTGCCAGTAGTATTGCGGGAGTCGGGGAGCTGTTTTTT. This translates into CASSIAGVGELFF. Full variable domain (missing parts from reference TRBV19 and TRBJ2-2): DGGITQSPKYLFRKEGQNVTLSCEQNLNHDAMYWYRQDPGQGLRLIYYSQIVNDFQKGDIAEGYSVSREKKESFPLTVTSAQKNPTAFYLCASSIAGVGELFFGEGSRLTVL.

Note on this clone: The conserved phenylalanine or tryptophan normally closing the CDR3 is absent here, so this likely arose from a read error. The DNA is left out, because the CDR3 cannot be placed on it with certainty; the CDR3 is given as TCRdb lists it. The chain couples TRBV6-6 to TRBJ2-2; TRBD2, as called in the table, went unchecked against the DNA. The CDR3 extends over 15 residues, inclusive of both ends. CDR1 is MNHNY and CDR2 is SVGAGI in the germline V gene (reference sequence). The CDR3: CASTTAQTNTGELLL.

This chain uses TRBV7-3 with TRBJ2-5; 7 bases are a match to TRBD2. CDR1 is SGHTA, CDR2 FQGTGA, per germline. This CDR3 is built from 15 residues. The ends lost 4 bases at V and 4 bases at J; junction bases unmatched: 9. The CDR3 nucleotides are TGTGCCAGCAGCTCCCGACTAGCTGGAGCAGAGACCCAGTACTTC. Residues: CASSSRLAGAETQYF. Supplemented by reference TRBV7-3 and TRBJ2-5, the full variable domain reads GAGVSQTPSNKVTEKGKYVELRCDPISGHTALYWYRQSLGQGPEFLIYFQGTGAADDSGLPNDRFFAVRPEGSVSTLKIQRTERGDSAVYLCASSSRLAGAETQYFGPGTRLLVL.

To note about this clone: The same CDR3 can be traced to other DNA sequences in this sample. This chain links TRBV28 with TRBJ2-7, with 12 bases fitting TRBD2. V dropped 5 bases and J dropped 1; count of bases not matched to a gene: 3. The CDR3 is made up of 15 amino acids. Germline V gene data show CDR1 as MDHEN and CDR2 as SYDVKM. Written as DNA, the CDR3 is TGTGCCAGCAGTCCCGGGACTAGCGGGTCCTACGAGCAGTACTTC. The encoded protein is CASSPGTSGSYEQYF. Drawing the rest from reference TRBV28 and TRBJ2-7, the complete variable domain is DVKVTQSSRYLVKRTGEKVFLECVQDMDHENMFWYRQDPGLGLRLIYFSYDVKMKEKGDIPEGYSVSREKKERFSLILESASTNQTSMYLCASSPGTSGSYEQYFGPGTRLTVT.

The genes are TRBV9 and TRBJ1-2; possibly TRBD1 for D (5 bases). Germline CDR1 and CDR2: SGDLS and YYNGEE. The CDR3 loop spans 12 amino acids. Deletions cut 0 bases from V and 7 bases from J, with 7 bases between. This CDR3 reads CASSVGGGGYTF. CDR3 in DNA: TGTGCCAGCAGCGTAGGCGGGGGTGGCTACACCTTC.

The V and J genes are TRBV5-1 and TRBJ1-3; D is perhaps TRBD1 (5 bases). The V and J ends lost 3 bases and 0 bases respectively, with 7 bases between them. This CDR3 is 14 amino acids long. Germline V CDR1 and CDR2: SGHRS, YFSETQ. CDR3 amino acids: CASSSTVSGNTIYF. DNA for the CDR3: TGCGCCAGCAGCTCGACAGTCTCTGGAAACACCATATATTTT.

The genes are TRBV5-1 and TRBJ2-7, with 8 bases aligning to TRBD1. V lost 0 bases to trimming and J lost 7 bases; unmatched junction nucleotides: 6. CDR1 is SGHRS and CDR2 is YFSETQ in the germline V gene. The CDR3 loop spans 14 amino acids. CDR3 nucleotides: TGCGCCAGCAGCTTGGGTGACAGGGGTCGGGAGCAGTACTTC. Its protein product is CASSLGDRGREQYF.

The chain uses TRBV4-1 and TRBJ1-2, with 8 bases lining up with TRBD1. The germline gives CDR1 MGHRA, CDR2 YSYEKL. Losses at the gene ends were 3 bases for V and 4 bases for J; bases not matched to a gene: 10. This CDR3 contains 16 residues. DNA for the CDR3: TGCGCCAGCAGCCAGCCGGACAGGGCGGTAACCTATGGCTACACCTTC. It is translated as CASSQPDRAVTYGYTF.

A few counts support this clone. J is TRBJ2-5 and V is TRBV7-2; TRBD2 agrees at 12 bases. The V segment lost 4 bases and the J segment 5 bases; nucleotides outside the gene matches: 8. The CDR3 is 16 amino acids. The germline V gene encodes CDR1 SGHTA and CDR2 FQGNSA. For the CDR3, the DNA is TGTGCCAGCAGCTCCGGACTAGCGGGAAAGGGTGAGACCCAGTACTTC. It specifies CASSSGLAGKGETQYF.

Only a few counts were recorded for this clone. This chain joins TRBV28 and TRBJ2-2, with unresolved D. The germline V gene has CDR1 MDHEN and CDR2 SYDVKM. V was trimmed by 5 bases and J by 8 bases, leaving 12 bases between them. This CDR3 has 13 residues. The CDR3 loop is CASSLIPKGELFF. For the CDR3, the DNA is TGTGCCAGCAGTCTCATCCCTAAGGGGGAGCTGTTTTTT. Combining the CDR3 with reference TRBV28 and TRBJ2-2 gives the whole variable domain DVKVTQSSRYLVKRTGEKVFLECVQDMDHENMFWYRQDPGLGLRLIYFSYDVKMKEKGDIPEGYSVSREKKERFSLILESASTNQTSMYLCASSLIPKGELFFGEGSRLTVL.

With respect to this clone: This likely stems from a read error, as it lies one base from a far larger clone. This chain uses TRBV7-3 with TRBJ2-2; D remains unclear. Per germline, CDR1 SGHTA and CDR2 FQGTGA. The CDR3 has 13 residues. Trimming stripped 3 bases from V and 3 bases from J, with 5 bases between. The CDR3 sequence: CASSFTYTGELFF. The CDR3 region has the DNA TGTGCCAGCAGCTTTACCTACACCGGGGAGCTGTTTTTT.

This clone was picked up a small number of times. This chain links TRBV28 with TRBJ2-2, with 8 bases fitting TRBD1. This CDR3 is 15 amino acids long. The germline gives CDR1 MDHEN, CDR2 SYDVKM. J lost 3 bases, V lost 5 bases, and 5 bases had no gene match. The CDR3 nucleotides are TGTGCCAGCAGTACCGGGACAGGTTACACCGGGGAGCTGTTTTTT. The encoded protein is CASSTGTGYTGELFF. The full variable domain, rest sourced from reference TRBV28 and TRBJ2-2, is DVKVTQSSRYLVKRTGEKVFLECVQDMDHENMFWYRQDPGLGLRLIYFSYDVKMKEKGDIPEGYSVSREKKERFSLILESASTNQTSMYLCASSTGTGYTGELFFGEGSRLTVL.